Below are 30 T cell receptor beta chains sequenced from a single sample in a study of shared clonotypes between healthy human individuals (dated by TCRdb to about 2020). Libraries were prepared through the immunoSEQ multiplex PCR assay. Imported from immuneACCESS, the table was reduced by TCRdb to in-frame sequences with V and J called. These copies leave out some clones; in studies compared against another copy, an unresolved V gene accounts for under half, and the cause of the remainder is not known. This sample lists hundreds of thousands of clones; 60% to 75% were detected once. The top ten clones comprise around 1.8% of the sample. The material sequenced was memory CD4+ T cells sorted from blood. The sample's cell subset or site label, decoded: CD45RA-negative fraction. All receptors derive from a woman in her twenties or thirties in good health.

The V gene is TRBV28, the J gene TRBJ1-3; D gene uncertain. The CDR3 spans 19 residues. V lost 0 bases and J lost 0, with 18 bases in between. The V gene's germline CDR1 is MDHEN and CDR2 SYDVKM. The CDR3 DNA reads TGTGCCAGCAGTTTATGGGGCGGGCACGGCGACTTCTCTGGAAACACCATATATTTT. This codes for CASSLWGGHGDFSGNTIYF.

This clone has only one observation. V and J are TRBV7-9 and TRBJ1-1; the D is unclear. V shed 8 bases and J shed 5 bases, with 12 bases lying between them. The CDR3 has 12 amino acids. Germline-derived CDR1 and CDR2 are SEHNR and FQNEAQ (reference sequence). CDR3 amino acids: CASSGWGTEAFF. CDR3 coding DNA: TGTGCCAGCTCGGGCTGGGGTACTGAAGCTTTCTTT.

This chain connects TRBV7-2 to TRBJ2-1, with 7 positions matching TRBD1. This CDR3 has 14 amino acids. The junction had 9 bases not matched to a gene; V was cut back by 5 bases and J by 8 bases. Per germline, CDR1 SGHTA and CDR2 FQGNSA. The CDR3 DNA sequence: TGTGCCAGCAGCACCAGACAGGGCCCTGATGAGCAGTTCTTC. Translated, it gives CASSTRQGPDEQFF.

The chain has TRBV28 and TRBJ2-3, with TRBD2 as a possible D gene (6 bases). Trimming took off 2 bases at V and 4 bases at J, with 10 bases between the two ends. In germline, CDR1 is MDHEN, CDR2 SYDVKM. This CDR3 region has 14 residues. The CDR3 sequence: CASSLGGAPDTQYF. Here the CDR3 DNA reads TGTGCCAGCAGTTTAGGAGGGGCCCCAGATACGCAGTATTTT.

This chain uses TRBV5-1 with TRBJ1-4; tentatively, D is TRBD1 (5 bases). In germline, CDR1 is SGHRS, CDR2 YFSETQ. This CDR3 comprises 15 residues. Between the trimmed V and J ends, which lost 2 bases and 1 base, there was a span of 9 bases. The CDR3 protein is CASSFDQGTNEKLFF. The CDR3, as DNA: TGCGCCAGCAGCTTCGACCAGGGAACTAATGAAAAACTGTTTTTT.

The chain uses TRBV28 and TRBJ1-2, with D maybe TRBD1 (5 bases). The CDR3 is 17 amino acids. CDR1 MDHEN and CDR2 SYDVKM come from the germline V gene. V lost 3 bases and J 0 bases, leaving 17 bases between the germline ends. CDR3 sequence: CASSFPPPGRSNYGYTF. The CDR3 bases are TGTGCCAGCAGTTTCCCGCCCCCGGGACGATCTAACTATGGCTACACCTTC.

The chain couples TRBV2 to TRBJ1-5, with no clear D. V lost 7 bases and J 5 bases, leaving 15 bases between the germline ends. The germline V gene encodes CDR1 SNHLY and CDR2 FYNNEI. The CDR3 is 14 amino acids. Here the CDR3 reads CASKNRENDQPQHF. CDR3 bases: TGTGCCAGCAAGAACCGGGAGAATGATCAGCCCCAGCATTTT.

Comment on this clone: Other DNA sequences within the sample encode an identical CDR3. The chain carries TRBV28 and TRBJ1-4; 12 nucleotides match TRBD1. The germline CDR1 and CDR2 sequences are MDHEN and SYDVKM. V was clipped by 3 bases and J by 4 bases; unmatched bases: 3. CDR3 size: 16 residues. CDR3: CASSLGQGAFNEKLFF. In nucleotides, the CDR3 is TGTGCCAGCAGTTTGGGACAGGGGGCCTTTAATGAAAAACTGTTTTTT.

The chain combines TRBV5-1 with TRBJ2-7; 12 bases agree with TRBD2. Looked up from germline, CDR1 is SGHRS and CDR2 is YFSETQ. This CDR3 spans 14 amino acids. Germline trimming cut 0 bases from V and 9 bases from J; bases unmatched to any gene: 4. The CDR3 DNA reads as TGCGCCAGCAGCTTGGGGACTAGCGGGAATTGGCAGTACTTC. Its protein product is CASSLGTSGNWQYF.

The chain combines TRBV7-2 with TRBJ2-1; 8 bases are a match to TRBD1. Per germline, CDR1 SGHTA and CDR2 FQGNSA. This CDR3 has 15 residues. Losses at the gene ends were 1 base for V and 6 bases for J; bases not matched to a gene: 5. The CDR3 region has the DNA TGTGCCAGCAGCTTAGAGGGGACAGGACGCAATGAGCAGTTCTTC. Translating it yields CASSLEGTGRNEQFF.

This clone was counted ten times or more. The CDR3 loop is CASSLTGVVDTQYF. The CDR3 DNA follows: TGCGCCAGCAGCTTGACGGGAGTGGTAGATACGCAGTATTTT. The gene calls are TRBV5-1 and TRBJ2-3; a weak D match, TRBD2 (6 bases). Trimming took off 1 base at V and 5 bases at J, with 11 bases between the two ends. The CDR3 sequence is 14 residues long. Germline CDR1 SGHRS, CDR2 YFSETQ. The full variable domain, in which reference TRBV5-1 and TRBJ2-3 provide the parts outside the CDR3, is KAGVTQTPRYLIKTRGQQVTLSCSPISGHRSVSWYQQTPGQGLQFLFEYFSETQRNKGNFPGRFSGRQFSNSRSEMNVSTLELGDSALYLCASSLTGVVDTQYFGPGTRLTVL.

J is TRBJ2-4 and V is TRBV19; D unresolved. The CDR3 runs 16 residues. V was shortened by 2 bases and J by 0 bases, with 11 bases between the two germline ends. Germline V gene data show CDR1 as LNHDA and CDR2 as SQIVND (reference sequence). The chain's CDR3 is CASSISSVVAKNIQYF. In DNA form, the CDR3 reads TGTGCCAGTAGTATATCCAGCGTGGTAGCCAAAAACATTCAGTACTTC.

This clone is a singleton in its sample. This chain joins TRBV7-6 and TRBJ2-7, with 10 positions matching TRBD2. Germline V gene data show CDR1 as SGHVS and CDR2 as FNYEAQ. V gave up 5 bases and J gave up 3 bases; unmatched junction bases: 7. The CDR3 is made up of 15 amino acids. The CDR3 DNA reads TGTGCCAGCAGCGAAACTAGCGGGAACCTCTACGAGCAGTACTTC. Its protein product is CASSETSGNLYEQYF.

The chain combines TRBV7-6 with TRBJ2-3, with 8 bases fitting TRBD2. The CDR3 contains 16 residues. The ends lost 5 bases at V and 0 bases at J; junction bases unmatched: 7. Per germline, CDR1 SGHVS and CDR2 FNYEAQ. CDR3 amino acids: CASSASGGSSTDTQYF. The CDR3, as DNA: TGTGCCAGCAGCGCGAGCGGGGGTTCTAGCACAGATACGCAGTATTTT.

This clone was detected a few times. The chain couples TRBV2 to TRBJ2-2; no clear D gene. The CDR3 length is 14 residues. The V end lost 7 bases, the J end lost 3 bases, and 12 bases lay between the germline ends. The germline V gene encodes CDR1 SNHLY and CDR2 FYNNEI. The DNA of the CDR3 is TGTGCCAGCAAGGCGGACGTCGACACCGGGGAGCTGTTTTTT. Its protein product is CASKADVDTGELFF.

The chain joins TRBV2 to TRBJ2-3; 8 nucleotides match TRBD1. From germline, CDR1 is SNHLY and CDR2 FYNNEI. CDR3 length equals 14 residues. The J segment lost 0 bases and the V segment lost 7 bases, leaving 3 bases of the junction unmatched. The CDR3 protein is CASTRTGSTDTQYF. The CDR3 region has the DNA TGTGCCAGCACCCGGACAGGGAGCACAGATACGCAGTATTTT.

This clone came up a few times. J is TRBJ2-2 and V is TRBV9; possibly TRBD1 or TRBD2 for D (5 bases each). The CDR3 sequence is 16 residues long. Deletions cut 0 bases from V and 0 bases from J, with 9 bases between. Germline CDR1 is SGDLS and CDR2 is YYNGEE. DNA for the CDR3: TGTGCCAGCAGCGTAGTCCCGGGGCCGAACACCGGGGAGCTGTTTTTT. The encoded protein is CASSVVPGPNTGELFF.

This clone was detected a few times. J is TRBJ2-1 and V is TRBV28; TRBD2 aligns across 9 bases. The CDR3 contains 11 residues. V shed 7 bases, J shed 16 bases, and the junction held 8 bases outside the gene matches. The V gene's germline CDR1 is MDHEN and CDR2 SYDVKM. In nucleotides, the CDR3 is TGTGCCAGCACCATAGCGGGAGTCCACTTCTTC. Translating gives CASTIAGVHFF.

The gene calls are TRBV11-2 and TRBJ2-4; D might be TRBD1 (6 bases). Germline V lookup: CDR1 SGHAT, CDR2 FQNNGV. This CDR3 comprises 14 residues. The V end was cut by 4 bases, the J end by 4 bases, with 11 bases between. The CDR3 nucleotides read TGTGCCAGCAGCTCCCTGAGGGGGAAAAACATTCAGTACTTC. Its protein product is CASSSLRGKNIQYF.

The J gene is TRBJ1-5, the V gene TRBV6-5, with a tentative D call TRBD1 (5 bases). The CDR3 is 14 amino acids. CDR1 is MNHEY, CDR2 SVGAGI, per germline. Trimming removed 2 bases at V and 4 bases at J, with 9 bases between. The CDR3 spells CASSYEGWNQPQHF. The CDR3 DNA follows: TGTGCCAGCAGTTACGAGGGGTGGAATCAGCCCCAGCATTTT.

V usage is TRBV6-1 and J usage is TRBJ1-1; TRBD1 might be the D (5 bases). The V end lost 2 bases, the J end lost 8 bases, and 18 bases lay between the germline ends. This CDR3 is 15 amino acids long. Germline V lookup: CDR1 MNHNS, CDR2 SASEGT. The CDR3 DNA is TGTGCCAGCAGTGAACCGCTTGGACACCCGAACGAAGCTTTCTTT. The encoded protein is CASSEPLGHPNEAFF.

The chain employs TRBV9 and TRBJ2-7; D is perhaps TRBD1 (7 bases). The CDR3 is made up of 14 amino acids. Per the germline V gene, CDR1 is SGDLS and CDR2 is YYNGEE. V lost 0 bases and J 4 bases, leaving 11 bases between the germline ends. CDR3 bases: TGTGCCAGCAGCGTAGGTTCAGGGGGGTACGAGCAGTACTTC. This encodes CASSVGSGGYEQYF.

Details on this clone: The germline gene is not matched at one end of the junction; a read error may be the cause. This chain's CDR3 is CSAPGHPPLF. The DNA of the CDR3 is TGCAGTGCGCCGGGACACCCCCCCCTCTTC. This chain uses TRBV20-1 with TRBJ2-1, with D perhaps matching TRBD1 (6 bases). CDR3 size: 10 residues. CDR1 and CDR2 (germline): DFQATT, SNEGSKA (reference sequence).

CDR3 bases: TGCGCCAGCAGCGAGGCAGGGGGCAGGTATGGCTACACCTTC. This sequence encodes CASSEAGGRYGYTF. The chain carries TRBV5-1 and TRBJ1-2; 8 bases are a match to TRBD1. The CDR3 length is 14 residues. From germline, CDR1 is SGHRS and CDR2 YFSETQ. V was pared by 4 bases and J by 5 bases, with 7 bases of the junction left unmatched.

For the CDR3, the DNA is TGCGCCAGCAGCTTGGGGGCAGGGGGTACGTACGAGCAGTACTTC. It codes for CASSLGAGGTYEQYF. The chain links TRBV5-1 to TRBJ2-7; 7 bases fit TRBD1. The germline V gene has CDR1 SGHRS and CDR2 YFSETQ. The CDR3 totals 15 residues. The ends lost 0 bases at V and 4 bases at J; junction bases unmatched: 7.

The V call is TRBV28, the J call TRBJ1-3; D is perhaps TRBD1 (5 bases). The V gene lost 5 bases and the J gene lost 0 bases, with 11 bases spanning the gap. Germline CDR1 and CDR2: MDHEN and SYDVKM. The CDR3 loop spans 15 amino acids. In DNA, the CDR3 is TGTGCCAGCAGTCTGGACACTGGCTCTGGAAACACCATATATTTT. Residues: CASSLDTGSGNTIYF.

V usage is TRBV6-6 and J usage is TRBJ1-5, with 10 bases that match TRBD1. Germline V lookup: CDR1 MNHNY, CDR2 SVGAGI (reference sequence). The CDR3 is 15 residues long. V shed 6 bases, J shed 2 bases, and the junction held 4 bases outside the gene matches. The DNA of the CDR3 is TGTGCCAGCAGGACCGGGACAGGGGGCAATCAGCCCCAGCATTTT. As protein: CASRTGTGGNQPQHF.

The chain carries TRBV18 and TRBJ2-1; TRBD2 might be the D (5 bases). Looked up from germline, CDR1 is KGHSH and CDR2 is LQKENI. The germline V and J ends were trimmed by 3 bases and 8 bases, with 17 bases remaining between them. This CDR3 is 15 amino acids long. The CDR3 loop is CASSPERVWSYEQFF. CDR3 DNA: TGTGCCAGCTCACCTGAGAGGGTTTGGTCGTATGAGCAGTTCTTC.

Many counts were recorded for this clone. The chain recombines TRBV7-2 with TRBJ2-1; D not resolved. This CDR3 spans 12 amino acids. Trimming removed 5 bases at V and 3 bases at J, with 5 bases between. Germline CDR1 SGHTA, CDR2 FQGNSA. CDR3 nucleotide sequence: TGTGCCAGCAGCATAATCTACAATGAGCAGTTCTTC. Translated, it gives CASSIIYNEQFF. Drawing the rest from reference TRBV7-2 and TRBJ2-1, the complete variable domain is GAGVSQSPSNKVTEKGKDVELRCDPISGHTALYWYRQSLGQGLEFLIYFQGNSAPDKSGLPSDRFSAERTGGSVSTLTIQRTQQEDSAVYLCASSIIYNEQFFGPGTRLTVL.

V is TRBV6-1 and J is TRBJ1-5; D might be TRBD1 (5 bases). Germline CDR1 reads MNHNS; CDR2 reads SASEGT. The CDR3 has 13 residues. V was shortened by 6 bases and J by 3 bases, with 9 bases between the two germline ends. CDR3 protein: CASSRQPNQPQHF. The CDR3 nucleotides are TGTGCCAGCAGCCGACAGCCCAATCAGCCCCAGCATTTT.